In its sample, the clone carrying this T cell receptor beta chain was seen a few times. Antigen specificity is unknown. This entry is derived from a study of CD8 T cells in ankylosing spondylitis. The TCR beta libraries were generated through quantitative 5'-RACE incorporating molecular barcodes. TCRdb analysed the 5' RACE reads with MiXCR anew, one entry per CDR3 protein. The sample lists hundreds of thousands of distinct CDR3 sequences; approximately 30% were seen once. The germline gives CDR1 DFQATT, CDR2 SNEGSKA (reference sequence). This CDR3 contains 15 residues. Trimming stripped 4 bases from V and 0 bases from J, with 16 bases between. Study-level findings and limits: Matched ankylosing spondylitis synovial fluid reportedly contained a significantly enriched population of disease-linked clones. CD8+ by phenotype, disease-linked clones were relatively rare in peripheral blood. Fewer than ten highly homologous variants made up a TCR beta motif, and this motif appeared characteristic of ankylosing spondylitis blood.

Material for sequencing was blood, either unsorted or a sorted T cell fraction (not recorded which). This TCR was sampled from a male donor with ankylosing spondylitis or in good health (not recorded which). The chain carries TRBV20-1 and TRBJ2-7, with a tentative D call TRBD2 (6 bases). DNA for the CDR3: TGCAGTGCTACACCAGCCGCGACTAGCTCCTACGAGCAGTACTTC. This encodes CSATPAATSSYEQYF.